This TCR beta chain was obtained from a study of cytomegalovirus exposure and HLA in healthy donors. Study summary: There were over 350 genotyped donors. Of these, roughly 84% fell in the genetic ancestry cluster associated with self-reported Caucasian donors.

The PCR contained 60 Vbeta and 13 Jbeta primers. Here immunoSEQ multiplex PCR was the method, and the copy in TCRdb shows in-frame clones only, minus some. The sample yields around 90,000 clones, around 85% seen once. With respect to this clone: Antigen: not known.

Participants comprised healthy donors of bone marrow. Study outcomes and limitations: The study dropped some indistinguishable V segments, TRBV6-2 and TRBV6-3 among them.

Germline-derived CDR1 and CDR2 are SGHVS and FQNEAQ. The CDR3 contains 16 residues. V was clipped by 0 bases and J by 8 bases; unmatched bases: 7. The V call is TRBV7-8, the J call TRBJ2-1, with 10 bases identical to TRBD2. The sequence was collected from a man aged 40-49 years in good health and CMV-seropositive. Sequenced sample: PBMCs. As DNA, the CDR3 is TGTGCCAGCAGCTTAGCGCGGGCTAGCGGGGGTTATGAGCAGTTCTTC. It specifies CASSLARASGGYEQFF.